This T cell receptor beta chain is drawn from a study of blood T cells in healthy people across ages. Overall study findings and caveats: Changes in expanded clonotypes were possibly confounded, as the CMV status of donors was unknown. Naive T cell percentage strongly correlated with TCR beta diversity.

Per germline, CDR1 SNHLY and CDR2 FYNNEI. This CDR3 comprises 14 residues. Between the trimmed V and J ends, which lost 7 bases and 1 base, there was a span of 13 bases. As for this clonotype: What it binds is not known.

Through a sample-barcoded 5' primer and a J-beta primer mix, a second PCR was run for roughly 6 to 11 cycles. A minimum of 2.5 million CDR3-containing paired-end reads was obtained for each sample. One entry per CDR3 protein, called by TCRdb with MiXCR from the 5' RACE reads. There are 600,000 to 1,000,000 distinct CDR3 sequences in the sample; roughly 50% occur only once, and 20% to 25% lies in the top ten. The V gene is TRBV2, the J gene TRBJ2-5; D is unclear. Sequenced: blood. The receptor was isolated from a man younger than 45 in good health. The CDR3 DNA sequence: TGTGCCAGCACCATCCTAGGGATCCAAGAGACCCAGTACTTC. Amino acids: CASTILGIQETQYF. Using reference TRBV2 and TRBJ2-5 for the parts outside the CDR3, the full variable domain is EPEVTQTPSHQVTQMGQEVILRCVPISNHLYFYWYRQILGQKVEFLVSFYNNEISEKSEIFDDQFSVERPDGSNFTLKIRSTKLEDSAMYFCASTILGIQETQYFGPGTRLLVL.